Listed below are T cell receptor beta chains from one sample, sequenced in a study of T cell responses to AZD1222 COVID-19 vaccine. Method: immunoSEQ multiplex PCR; TCRdb's copy keeps in-frame clones and lacks some. The sample yields roughly 150,000 clones, approximately 85% seen once. The source was peripheral blood, collected on day 0 of AZD1222 vaccination. The source of these receptors is an adult in good health. Both conserved end residues are part of each CDR3. Each record gives: D gene, V gene, J gene, clone size, CDR3 DNA, CDR3 protein. D genes are given only for firm matches. Clone size is given for some rows only: seen once, a few or many times, or a class if the clone is expanded.

d_call: .; v_call: TRBV7-9; j_call: TRBJ2-7; clone_size: .; cdr3_nt: TGTGCCAGCAGCTTAGCGCGCGGGGGCCACGAGCAGTACTTC; cdr3_aa: CASSLARGGHEQYF
d_call: .; v_call: TRBV28; j_call: TRBJ2-4; clone_size: .; cdr3_nt: TGTGCCAGCAGTTTTTCCGGGGGCGAAAACATTCAGTACTTC; cdr3_aa: CASSFSGGENIQYF
d_call: .; v_call: TRBV6-5; j_call: TRBJ1-1; clone_size: .; cdr3_nt: TGTGCCAGCAGTACCTGGACGGGTGGGGCTTTCTTT; cdr3_aa: CASSTWTGGAFF
d_call: .; v_call: TRBV20-1; j_call: TRBJ1-1; clone_size: .; cdr3_nt: TGCAGTGCTAGTCCAGACAGGAACACTGAAGCTTTCTTT; cdr3_aa: CSASPDRNTEAFF
d_call: .; v_call: TRBV7-2; j_call: TRBJ1-1; clone_size: .; cdr3_nt: TGTGCCAGCAGCTTAGCGCTTGGGGCTGAAGCTTTCTTT; cdr3_aa: CASSLALGAEAFF
d_call: TRBD2; v_call: TRBV7-2; j_call: TRBJ2-7; clone_size: .; cdr3_nt: TGTGCCAGCAGCGCCAATAGCGGGGGGCTTAGCTCCTACGAGCAGTACTTC; cdr3_aa: CASSANSGGLSSYEQYF
d_call: TRBD1; v_call: TRBV5-4; j_call: TRBJ1-4; clone_size: .; cdr3_nt: TGTGCCAGCAGCTTGGATTTCGGGACAGGGCCCGAAAAACTGTTTTTT; cdr3_aa: CASSLDFGTGPEKLFF
d_call: TRBD1; v_call: TRBV18; j_call: TRBJ2-7; clone_size: .; cdr3_nt: TGTGCCAGCTCACTGGGACAGAGCACCTACGAGCAGTACTTC; cdr3_aa: CASSLGQSTYEQYF
d_call: .; v_call: TRBV11-3; j_call: TRBJ2-1; clone_size: .; cdr3_nt: TGTGCCAGCAGCTTACTGAATTTCAATGAGCAGTTCTTC; cdr3_aa: CASSLLNFNEQFF
d_call: .; v_call: TRBV19; j_call: TRBJ2-5; clone_size: .; cdr3_nt: TGTGCCAGTAGCATCTCCCAGGTGTTCGGTGAGACCCAGTACTTC; cdr3_aa: CASSISQVFGETQYF
d_call: .; v_call: TRBV28; j_call: TRBJ1-1; clone_size: .; cdr3_nt: TGTGCCAGCAGTAGGACCCGAGGCGGCACTGAAGCTTTCTTT; cdr3_aa: CASSRTRGGTEAFF
d_call: TRBD2; v_call: TRBV3-1/TRBV3-2; j_call: TRBJ2-5; clone_size: .; cdr3_nt: TGTGCCAGCAGCCCCCGGGAGGGCGAGACCCAGTACTTC; cdr3_aa: CASSPREGETQYF
d_call: .; v_call: TRBV6-5; j_call: TRBJ2-7; clone_size: few; cdr3_nt: TGTGCCACGAGTCTGGGAACCTACGAGCAGTACTTC; cdr3_aa: CATSLGTYEQYF